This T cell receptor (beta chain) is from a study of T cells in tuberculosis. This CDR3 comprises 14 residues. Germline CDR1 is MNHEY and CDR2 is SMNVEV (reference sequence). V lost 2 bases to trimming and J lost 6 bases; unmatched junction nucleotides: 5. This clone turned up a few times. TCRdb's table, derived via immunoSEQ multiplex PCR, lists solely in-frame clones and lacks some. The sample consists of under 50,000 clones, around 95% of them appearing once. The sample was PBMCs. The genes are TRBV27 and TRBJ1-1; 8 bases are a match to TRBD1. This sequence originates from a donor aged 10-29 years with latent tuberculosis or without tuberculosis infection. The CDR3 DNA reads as TGTGCCAGCAGTTTAGGAGTACAGGGGGCTGAAGCTTTCTTT. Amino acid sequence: CASSLGVQGAEAFF.